This T cell receptor (beta chain) came from a study of OX40 agonist ivuxolimab in advanced cancers. Study-level background: Ivuxolimab, which patients received intravenously every 2 weeks, was dosed at 0.01 to 10 mg/kg.

Findings and limits, study-wide: Among expanded peripheral T cells, antigen specificity went undetermined. Expanded clones tended on average to be more numerous among CD8+ T cells than CD4+.

In the case of this clone: Its antigen remains unknown.

Blood draws occurred at baseline, cycle 4 day 1, and cycle 7 day 1. Germline assignment: CDR1 MNHNS and CDR2 SASEGT. The V gene end was trimmed by 8 bases and the J gene end by 4 bases; junction bases not matched to a gene: 5. CDR3 size: 14 residues. Produced via immunoSEQ multiplex PCR; TCRdb's table is partial and in-frame only. The data contain some 80,000 clones, 65% to 90% of them singletons. The sequencing here drew on CD4+ or CD8+ T cells sorted from blood, taken in a trial of the OX40 agonist ivuxolimab. The chain couples TRBV6-1 to TRBJ2-3; 11 bases fit TRBD1. The TCR comes from an adult with an advanced solid tumor such as melanoma, head and neck, liver or kidney cancer. The CDR3 nucleotides are TGTGCCAGCTCCCGGGACAGGGGGGCAGATACGCAGTATTTT. Protein: CASSRDRGADTQYF.